This T cell receptor (beta chain) was documented in a study of T-cell memory formation after mild COVID-19. Study-level information: Most TCR clusters belonged to a single donor. Study-wide points: Whether day 37 second-wave clones are SARS-CoV-2-specific was not confirmed. Pre-infection memory contained some responding clones, which suggested that cross-reactive memory had joined.

Libraries for TCRalpha and TCRbeta carried sample barcodes and unique molecular identifiers via 5'RACE. TCRdb reprocessed the 5' RACE reads with MiXCR, giving one entry per CDR3 protein. The table has 98,000 or so distinct CDR3 sequences, over 15% seen once. This CDR3 has 16 amino acids. CDR1 is DFQATT and CDR2 is SNEGSKA in the germline V gene (reference sequence). The germline V and J ends were trimmed by 6 bases and 0 bases, with 20 bases remaining between them. This clonotype has a handful of counts. Its target is unknown. This clonotype was sampled from a young man who had mild COVID-19 (a few samples of this study predate the infection). Cell type and time point are not known. Input material: PBMCs or a T cell subset sorted from them (not recorded which). This rearrangement joins TRBV20-1 to TRBJ1-2; D is possibly TRBD1 (5 bases). The CDR3: CSAPGTDFQSNYGYTF. The DNA for the CDR3 is TGCAGTGCGCCCGGGACTGACTTTCAATCTAACTATGGCTACACCTTC.